A single T cell receptor beta chain is shown here with its context. This sample was taken from a study of molecular identifiers for immune sequencing clone quantification. Via MiXCR, TCRdb re-called the PCR reads, giving one row per CDR3 protein. The repertoire holds 400,000 to 600,000 distinct CDR3 sequences, with over 20% as singletons. The CDR3 is made up of 14 amino acids. V was clipped by 6 bases and J by 2 bases, with 13 bases between them. Germline V gives CDR1 MNHEY, CDR2 SMNVEV (reference sequence). Using a CD8+CD4-CCR7+CD45RA+ phenotype, naive CD8 T cells were sorted. What was sequenced was naive CD8+ T cells from blood, with Jurkat cell RNA spiked in. Subset of the sample: FACS-sorted CD8+CD4-CCR7+CD45RA+ naive T cells. The clonotype comes from a human donor in good health. Some libraries in this study had Jurkat cell RNA spiked in. The V and J genes are TRBV27 and TRBJ1-2; no clear D gene. The CDR3 bases are TGTGCCAGCAGCCCCCTAAGCAGAAACTATGGCTACACCTTC. Translated: CASSPLSRNYGYTF.